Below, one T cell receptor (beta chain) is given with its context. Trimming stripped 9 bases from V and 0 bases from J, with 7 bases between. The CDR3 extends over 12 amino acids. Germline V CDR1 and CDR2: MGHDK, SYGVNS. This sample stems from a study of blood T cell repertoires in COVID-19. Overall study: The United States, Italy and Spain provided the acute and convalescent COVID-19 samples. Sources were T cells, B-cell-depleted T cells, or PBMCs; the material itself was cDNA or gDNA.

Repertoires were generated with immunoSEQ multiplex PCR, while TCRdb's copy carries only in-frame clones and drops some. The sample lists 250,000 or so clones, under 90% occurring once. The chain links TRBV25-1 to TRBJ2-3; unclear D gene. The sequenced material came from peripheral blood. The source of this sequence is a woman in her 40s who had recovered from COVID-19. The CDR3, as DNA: TGTGCCAGTTCCGTTAGCACAGATACGCAGTATTTT. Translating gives CASSVSTDTQYF.